The 7 T cell receptor beta chains listed next were all sequenced from one sample in a study of blood T cells in healthy people across ages. Next came a second PCR, run for roughly 6 to 11 cycles, which used a sample-barcoded 5' primer along with a J-beta primer mix. TCRdb re-derived calls from the 5' RACE reads in MiXCR, one entry per CDR3 protein. The table includes 700,000 to 950,000 distinct CDR3 sequences, roughly 60% detected once. Input material: blood. All receptors derive from a man aged 30-40 years in good health.

This clonotype was counted between two and nine times. The V and J genes are TRBV7-2 and TRBJ2-7; D gene ambiguous. The CDR3 length is 15 residues. V lost 1 base and J 0 bases, leaving 10 bases between the germline ends. Germline CDR1 and CDR2: SGHTA and FQGNSA. CDR3 coding DNA: TGTGCCAGCAGCTTAGAAGGTGGAATCTCCTACGAGCAGTACTTC. Translated, it gives CASSLEGGISYEQYF.

The chain is built from TRBV2 and TRBJ2-7; D perhaps matches TRBD1 (6 bases). In germline, CDR1 is SNHLY, CDR2 FYNNEI. The CDR3 has 13 residues. The V gene lost 10 bases and the J gene lost 6 bases, with 19 bases spanning the gap. CDR3 DNA: TGTGCCAACAAGGGACCCGAAGGGGGCGAGCAGTACTTC. Translating gives CANKGPEGGEQYF.

On this clonotype: Germline is not matched at one junction end, which may reflect a read error. The chain employs TRBV10-3 and TRBJ2-1; the D gene is possibly TRBD2 (6 bases). This CDR3 has 16 residues. Germline lookup yields CDR1 ENHRY and CDR2 SYGVKD. Here the CDR3 DNA reads TGTGCCGTCAGAGAGCTGGGGGGTAGCTCCTACAATGAGCAGTTCTTC. It codes for CAVRELGGSSYNEQFF.

J is TRBJ2-7 and V is TRBV7-3, with 7 bases aligning to TRBD1. Trimming removed 5 bases from V and 2 bases from J; junction bases left unmatched: 3. CDR1 is SGHTA and CDR2 is FQGTGA in the germline V gene. The CDR3 loop spans 13 amino acids. CDR3 residues: CASSTQGAYEQYF. In DNA, the CDR3 is TGTGCCAGCAGCACCCAGGGGGCCTACGAGCAGTACTTC.

This clonotype has more than one count but fewer than ten. V is TRBV5-4 and J is TRBJ2-7, with D perhaps TRBD1 or TRBD2 (6 bases each). Near its end, the DNA agrees better with TRBJ2-5, so the J call may be wrong. This CDR3 has 14 residues. Per germline, CDR1 SGHNT and CDR2 YYREEE (reference sequence). The CDR3 sequence is CASSLDGGLGTQYF. CDR3 nucleotide sequence: TGTGCCAGCAGCTTGGATGGGGGGCTAGGGACCCAGTACTTC.

This chain joins TRBV5-1 and TRBJ2-7; D is unclear. Germline CDR1 is SGHRS and CDR2 is YFSETQ. CDR3 length equals 15 residues. Trimming took 0 bases from V and 0 from J, leaving 10 bases between them. The CDR3: CASSLVTEFSYEQYF. The CDR3 nucleotides read TGCGCCAGCAGCTTGGTAACGGAGTTCTCCTACGAGCAGTACTTC.

The chain has TRBV6-2 or TRBV6-3 and TRBJ1-5; no definite D call. Trimming removed 6 bases at V and 7 bases at J, with 16 bases between. Germline CDR1 and CDR2: MNHEY and SVGEGT. There are 14 residues in the CDR3. The CDR3 loop is CASRSSGVAQPQHF. The DNA for the CDR3 is TGTGCCAGCAGATCTTCCGGGGTGGCACAGCCCCAGCATTTT.